The source of this T cell receptor (beta chain) is a study of blood T cell repertoires in COVID-19. Method: immunoSEQ multiplex PCR; TCRdb's copy keeps in-frame clones and lacks some. This sample has 170,000 or so clones, with around nine tenths found just once. Germline loops: CDR1 MNHNY, CDR2 SVGAGI (reference sequence). With 4 bases clipped from V and 1 base from J, the junction kept 4 bases outside the gene matches. This CDR3 is built from 16 residues. This clone has more than one count but fewer than ten. This chain connects TRBV6-6 to TRBJ2-1; 10 bases fit TRBD2. Sequenced sample: peripheral blood. This sequence was found in a woman aged 18-30 years who had recovered from COVID-19. The CDR3 DNA follows: TGTGCCAGCAGTTGGAGCGGGGGGGTGTCCTACAATGAGCAGTTCTTC. This encodes CASSWSGGVSYNEQFF.